This T cell receptor (beta chain) was sequenced for a study of blood T cell repertoires in COVID-19. Sequenced by immunoSEQ multiplex PCR; TCRdb stores in-frame clones only, minus some. The table records some 390,000 clones, about nine tenths of them present only once. Looked up from germline, CDR1 is LNHDA and CDR2 is SQIVND (reference sequence). V lost 7 bases and J lost 1; bases outside the gene matches: 6. The CDR3 length is 14 residues. This sequence joins TRBV19 and TRBJ1-1, with 7 bases that match TRBD1. The origin of this receptor is a woman between 40 and 55 years old with COVID-19, enrolled during active disease. Material: peripheral blood. CDR3 protein: CASTLQGTNTEAFF. CDR3 coding DNA: TGTGCCAGTACCCTACAGGGGACGAACACTGAAGCTTTCTTT. Full variable domain (rest looked up from reference TRBV19 and TRBJ1-1): DGGITQSPKYLFRKEGQNVTLSCEQNLNHDAMYWYRQDPGQGLRLIYYSQIVNDFQKGDIAEGYSVSREKKESFPLTVTSAQKNPTAFYLCASTLQGTNTEAFFGQGTRLTVV.